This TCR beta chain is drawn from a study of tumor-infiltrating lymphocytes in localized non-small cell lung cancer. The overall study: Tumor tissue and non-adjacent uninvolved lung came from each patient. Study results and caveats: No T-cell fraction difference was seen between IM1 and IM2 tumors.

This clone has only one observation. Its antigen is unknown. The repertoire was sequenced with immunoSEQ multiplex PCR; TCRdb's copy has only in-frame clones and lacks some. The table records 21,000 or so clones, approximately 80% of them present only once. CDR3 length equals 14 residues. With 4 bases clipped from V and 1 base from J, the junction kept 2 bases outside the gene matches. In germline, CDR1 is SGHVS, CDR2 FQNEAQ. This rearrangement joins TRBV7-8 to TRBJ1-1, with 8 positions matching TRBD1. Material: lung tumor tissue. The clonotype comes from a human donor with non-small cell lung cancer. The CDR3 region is CASSSQGGNTEAFF. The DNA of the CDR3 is TGTGCCAGCAGCTCACAGGGGGGGAACACTGAAGCTTTCTTT.